What follows describes a single T cell receptor (beta chain). The antigen is not known. The data originate from a study of shared clonotypes between healthy human individuals. Clones were read by immunoSEQ multiplex PCR, and TCRdb kept only the in-frame ones, dropping some. The sample has roughly 1 million clones, under 80% seen once. Study-wide results and limits: Across several donors, naive CD4 shared roughly 5.2%, naive CD8 3.5% to 4%, memory CD4 less than 2.5%, memory CD8 under 0.5%.

The V gene end was trimmed by 0 bases and the J gene end by 5 bases; junction bases not matched to a gene: 9. The germline V gene has CDR1 SGDLS and CDR2 YYNGEE. The CDR3 contains 16 residues. Sequenced material: memory CD4+ T cells sorted from blood. As to subset: CD45RA-negative fraction. The V and J genes are TRBV9 and TRBJ2-5; 8 bases are a match to TRBD2. The receptor comes from a young man in good health. The CDR3 bases are TGTGCCAGCAGCGTAGAGTCGGGGGGGCAGTTGGAGACCCAGTACTTC. It yields the protein CASSVESGGQLETQYF.